The rows below give T cell receptor beta chains drawn from one sample of a study of human T cells and chemical hapten exposure. TCRdb re-analysed the RACE reads in MiXCR, keeping a single row per CDR3 protein. Here the sample spans tens of thousands of distinct CDR3 sequences, approximately 10% being singletons. Specimen: whole blood, collected in connection with sensitization to the hapten diphenylcyclopropenone (DPC). The receptor source for this set is a woman between 50 and 59 years old with alopecia areata. Some clones in this sample may be carry-over from other donors' samples. The CDR3 runs from the conserved cysteine through the conserved F or W. D genes are given only for firm matches. Expanded clones are given a class, and other clones once, few, many or no size at all.

>TRBV11-2|-|TRBJ1-1|few
CASSLLGTEAFF
TGTGCCAGCAGCCTCTTGGGGACTGAAGCTTTCTTT
>TRBV20-1|TRBD1|TRBJ2-1|many
CSARDPGQENYEQFF
TGCAGTGCTAGAGACCCGGGACAGGAAAATTATGAGCAGTTCTTC
>TRBV10-2|-|TRBJ1-1|many
CASSELRGPEAFF
TGCGCCAGCAGTGAGCTTAGAGGCCCTGAAGCTTTCTTT
>TRBV11-2|TRBD2|TRBJ2-7|-
CASSLVAGDREQYF
TGTGCCAGCAGCTTAGTAGCGGGGGATCGGGAGCAGTACTTC
>TRBV12-3/TRBV12-4|-|TRBJ1-2|many
CASGSPRAANYYGYTF
TGTGCCAGCGGCTCTCCCCGGGCAGCCAATTACTATGGCTACACCTTC
>TRBV28|-|TRBJ2-2|many
CASSLGTPGELFF
TGTGCCAGCAGTTTGGGTACTCCCGGGGAGCTGTTTTTT
>TRBV5-5|-|TRBJ1-1|-
CASSLGQGGTEAFF
TGTGCCAGCAGCCTTGGGCAGGGCGGCACTGAAGCTTTCTTT
>TRBV28|-|TRBJ1-1|few
CAGRDAVGFSEAFF
TGTGCTGGTAGAGACGCGGTTGGGTTTTCTGAAGCTTTCTTT
>TRBV5-1|TRBD2|TRBJ2-7|few
CASSLVAGSYEQYF
TGCGCCAGCAGCTTGGTAGCGGGTTCCTACGAGCAGTACTTC
>TRBV28|-|TRBJ2-3|few
CASSSTVPTDTQYF
TGTGCCAGCAGCTCGACTGTCCCAACAGATACGCAGTATTTT
>TRBV2|-|TRBJ2-2|few
CASSPTGGRTGELFF
TGTGCCAGCAGTCCGACTGGAGGGAGGACCGGGGAGCTGTTTTTT
>TRBV12-3/TRBV12-4|-|TRBJ1-6|few
CASSLWGPGAEVDSPLHF
TGTGCCAGCAGTTTATGGGGACCAGGGGCGGAGGTAGATTCACCCCTCCACTTT
>TRBV10-3|-|TRBJ2-1|many
CAIGLRDLTEQFF
TGTGCCATCGGCCTACGGGATTTAACTGAGCAGTTCTTC
>TRBV20-1|-|TRBJ2-2|many
CSAPKVRGFTGELFF
TGCAGTGCGCCCAAGGTCAGGGGCTTCACCGGGGAGCTGTTTTTT
>TRBV20-1|-|TRBJ2-5|few
CSANPTSSGTQYF
TGCAGTGCCAACCCGACATCGTCGGGGACCCAGTACTTC
>TRBV29-1|TRBD1|TRBJ2-7|few
CSVDQGATTYEQYF
TGCAGCGTGGACCAGGGGGCGACTACCTACGAGCAGTACTTC
>TRBV29-1|-|TRBJ1-2|many
CSVEDYGYTF
TGCAGCGTTGAAGACTATGGCTACACCTTC
>TRBV7-6|TRBD2|TRBJ2-3|many
CASSWGGISTTDTQYF
TGTGCCAGCAGCTGGGGAGGGATCTCGACCACAGATACGCAGTATTTT
>TRBV20-1|TRBD1|TRBJ1-6|many
CSARGAWTGGPPLHF
TGCAGTGCTAGAGGCGCTTGGACAGGGGGGCCACCCCTCCACTTT
>TRBV6-6|TRBD2|TRBJ2-1|-
CASGNGGSGNEQFF
TGTGCCAGCGGTAACGGGGGGTCGGGCAATGAGCAGTTCTTC
>TRBV28|-|TRBJ1-2|-
CASSTGTAGYTF
TGTGCCAGCAGCACCGGGACGGCTGGCTACACCTTC
>TRBV29-1|-|TRBJ2-2|many
CSVAPRGRGNTGELFF
TGCAGCGTTGCCCCGCGGGGCAGGGGGAACACCGGGGAGCTGTTTTTT
>TRBV4-1|TRBD2|TRBJ2-3|many
CASSRDGTSGTTDTQYF
TGCGCCAGCAGCAGAGACGGGACTAGCGGGACCACAGATACGCAGTATTTT
>TRBV7-6|-|TRBJ2-2|-
CANSLPTAGELFF
TGTGCCAACAGCTTACCAACGGCCGGGGAGCTGTTTTTT
>TRBV10-3|-|TRBJ1-3|many
CAIRQGSGNTIYF
TGTGCCATCAGACAGGGTTCTGGAAACACCATATATTTT
>TRBV6-1|TRBD1|TRBJ2-3|-
CASTRQGADTQYF
TGTGCCAGCACCCGACAGGGGGCAGATACGCAGTATTTT
>TRBV19|-|TRBJ1-5|few
CASSRPIEGPVQHF
TGTGCCAGTAGTCGCCCTATCGAGGGCCCGGTTCAGCATTTT
>TRBV12-2|-|TRBJ2-3|few
CAHSLETGSGDTQYF
TGTGCCCATTCCCTCGAAACAGGGTCGGGAGATACGCAGTATTTT
>TRBV12-3/TRBV12-4|-|TRBJ2-7|few
CASTNFFSEQYF
TGTGCCAGCACCAATTTCTTCTCCGAGCAGTACTTC
>TRBV2|-|TRBJ2-3|few
CASAHRGADTQYF
TGTGCCAGCGCCCATCGCGGGGCAGATACGCAGTATTTT
>TRBV4-3|-|TRBJ1-2|few
CASSQVGYPPVGYTF
TGCGCCAGCAGCCAAGTTGGATATCCACCGGTTGGCTACACCTTC
>TRBV6-1|TRBD1|TRBJ1-5|many
CASSEVTGYAGGEGNQPQHF
TGTGCCAGCAGTGAGGTTACTGGGTACGCAGGGGGCGAAGGCAATCAGCCCCAGCATTTT
>TRBV6-6|-|TRBJ2-7|few
CASSYSERNGQYF
TGTGCCAGCAGTTACTCGGAACGGAACGGGCAGTACTTC
>TRBV6-5|-|TRBJ1-2|-
CASSRGRSYGYTF
TGTGCCAGCAGCCGAGGACGGAGCTATGGCTACACCTTC
>TRBV18|-|TRBJ2-5|-
CASSPTELGTQYF
TGTGCCAGCTCTCCGACAGAACTAGGGACCCAGTACTTC
>TRBV10-3|-|TRBJ1-4|few
CAISDPGTFGEKLFF
TGTGCCATCAGTGATCCAGGGACATTTGGAGAAAAACTGTTTTTT
>TRBV5-1|-|TRBJ2-5|many
CASSLESPSLETQYF
TGCGCCAGCAGCTTGGAGTCCCCGAGCTTGGAGACCCAGTACTTC
>TRBV20-1|-|TRBJ2-4|-
CSGQRIAKNIQYF
TGCAGTGGACAGCGGATAGCCAAAAACATTCAGTACTTC
>TRBV28|TRBD1|TRBJ2-7|-
CASSLGDRPSYEQYF
TGTGCCAGCAGTTTAGGGGACAGGCCCTCCTACGAGCAGTACTTC
>TRBV20-1|-|TRBJ1-2|few
CSASAYGYTF
TGCAGTGCTAGCGCCTATGGCTACACCTTC
>TRBV6-2/TRBV6-3|TRBD1|TRBJ1-1|few
CASSVQGTEAFF
TGTGCCAGCAGCGTACAGGGGACTGAAGCTTTCTTT
>TRBV7-6|TRBD2|TRBJ2-1|many
CASSLEVSGRSYNEQFF
TGTGCCAGCAGCTTAGAAGTTAGCGGGAGGTCCTACAATGAGCAGTTCTTC
>TRBV11-2|-|TRBJ2-3|few
CASSFTGAQYF
TGTGCCAGCAGCTTTACGGGAGCGCAGTATTTT
>TRBV20-1|TRBD1|TRBJ2-7|many
CSAIQGTPGEQYF
TGCAGTGCTATACAGGGGACCCCGGGAGAGCAGTACTTC
>TRBV5-1|-|TRBJ1-1|-
CASSPGISNTEAFF
TGCGCCAGCAGCCCAGGGATCTCGAACACTGAAGCTTTCTTT
>TRBV3-1|-|TRBJ1-1|-
CASSQSDLPEAFF
TGTGCCAGCAGCCAATCTGACCTACCTGAAGCTTTCTTT
>TRBV20-1|-|TRBJ2-2|-
CSARASSRGSGELFF
TGCAGTGCTAGAGCATCATCTCGGGGTTCCGGGGAGCTGTTTTTT
>TRBV5-5|TRBD1|TRBJ1-1|-
CASSPGTAEAFF
TGTGCCAGCAGCCCGGGGACAGCTGAAGCTTTCTTT
>TRBV18|TRBD1|TRBJ1-1|many
CASSPGQGTEAFF
TGTGCCAGCTCACCGGGACAGGGCACTGAAGCTTTCTTT
>TRBV12-3/TRBV12-4|-|TRBJ2-6|many
CASTATASGANVLTF
TGTGCCAGCACCGCCACGGCCTCTGGGGCCAACGTCCTGACTTTC
>TRBV28|-|TRBJ2-7|many
CASSSTYEQYF
TGTGCCAGCAGTTCGACCTACGAGCAGTACTTC
>TRBV28|TRBD1|TRBJ2-3|many
CASSFTPRGRGDTQYF
TGTGCCAGCAGTTTCACTCCCAGGGGGCGCGGAGATACGCAGTATTTT